This T cell receptor beta chain was sequenced in a study of T cells after yellow fever vaccination. At the level of the study: SMART-Seq v4 Ultra Low Input handled preparation of low-cell-number fractions.

This clonotype was seen only a few times. TCRdb reprocessed the 5' RACE reads via MiXCR and lists one record per CDR3 protein. The table has approximately 160,000 distinct CDR3 sequences, roughly a tenth seen once. This TCR was sampled from a man aged 18 to 30 who received the YFV17D yellow fever vaccine. This specimen was CD8+ T cells sorted from PBMCs, taken 45 days after the yellow fever booster vaccination.

The CDR3 here is CASSPGPRETQYF. The CDR3, as DNA: TGTGCCAGCAGTCCCGGTCCGCGAGAGACCCAGTACTTC. The chain couples TRBV6-2 or TRBV6-3 to TRBJ2-5; D is uncertain. The CDR3 totals 13 residues. Trimming took 5 bases from V and 4 from J, leaving 11 bases between them. The germline CDR1 and CDR2 sequences are MNHEY and SVGEGT.